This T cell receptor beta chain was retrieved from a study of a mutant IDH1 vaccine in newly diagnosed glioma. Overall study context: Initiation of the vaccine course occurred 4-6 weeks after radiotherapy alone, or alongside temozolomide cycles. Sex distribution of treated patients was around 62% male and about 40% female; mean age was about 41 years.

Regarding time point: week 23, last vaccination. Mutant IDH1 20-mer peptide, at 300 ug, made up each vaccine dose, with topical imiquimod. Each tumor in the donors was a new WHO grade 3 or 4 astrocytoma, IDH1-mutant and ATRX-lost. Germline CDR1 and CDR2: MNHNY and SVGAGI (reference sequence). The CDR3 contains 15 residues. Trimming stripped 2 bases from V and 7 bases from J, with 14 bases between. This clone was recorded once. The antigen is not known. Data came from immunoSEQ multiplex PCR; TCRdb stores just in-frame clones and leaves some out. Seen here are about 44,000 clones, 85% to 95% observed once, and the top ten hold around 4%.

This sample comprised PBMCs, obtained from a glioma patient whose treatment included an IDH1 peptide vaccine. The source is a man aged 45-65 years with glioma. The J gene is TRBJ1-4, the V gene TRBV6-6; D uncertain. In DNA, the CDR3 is TGTGCCAGCAGTTACGAGGTTGAGATTGGTGAAAAACTGTTTTTT. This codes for CASSYEVEIGEKLFF.